This TCR beta chain came from a study of blood T cell repertoires in COVID-19. Turning to the study itself: Specimens from acute and convalescent COVID-19 originated in the United States, Italy and Spain. Nucleic acid was either cDNA or gDNA, and it came from T cells, B-cell-depleted T cells, or PBMCs.

Authors' processing steps: Estimates of nucleated cell counts were drawn from the amplification of reference gene primers. This table comes from immunoSEQ multiplex PCR, and its TCRdb copy is limited to in-frame clones, with some not included. The V and J calls and the clone size are those of that table, but D and trimming were determined from the DNA. The data show 28,000 or so clones, roughly 88% seen once. From germline, CDR1 is SGHAT and CDR2 FQNNGV. V lost 5 bases, J lost 0 bases, and 2 bases stayed unmatched. CDR3 size: 15 residues. This sequence originates from a human donor in a cohort sampled during active COVID-19. The rearrangement links TRBV11-2 to TRBJ2-2; 8 nucleotides agree with TRBD2. The sequenced sample consisted of peripheral blood. CDR3 DNA sequence: TGTGCCAGCAGCCAGCGGGGGCCGAACACCGGGGAGCTGTTTTTT. Translating gives CASSQRGPNTGELFF.